Shown below are 9 T cell receptor beta chains from a single sample sequenced in a study of blood T cell repertoires in COVID-19 (dated by TCRdb to the early 2020s). The library was prepared using the immunoSEQ multiplex PCR assay. TCRdb's version of the immuneACCESS table is confined to in-frame rearrangements and falls short of the full clone set. An unresolved V gene accounts for under half of the shortfall where checked; the remainder is of unknown origin. Present in this sample are just over 150,000 clones, 82% of which were seen just once. Together, the top ten hold under 9% of the sample. The sample taken for sequencing was peripheral blood. These receptors all stem from a woman aged 40 to 50 with COVID-19, enrolled during active disease.

The V call is TRBV3-1 (or the pseudogene TRBV3-2), the J call TRBJ1-3; D is ambiguous. Trimming removed 8 bases from V and 4 bases from J, with 9 bases in between. From germline, CDR1 is LGHDT and CDR2 YNNKEL (reference sequence). This CDR3 is built from 12 residues. DNA for the CDR3: TGTGCCAGCCAGAACAGCGGAAACACCATATATTTT. As protein: CASQNSGNTIYF.

In nucleotides, the CDR3 is TGTGCCAGCCTTTTACAGGACGGGAGCGGTGAAGCTTTCTTT. It encodes CASLLQDGSGEAFF. This sequence joins TRBV6-5 and TRBJ1-1; TRBD1 might be the D (5 bases). CDR3 length: 14 residues. With 8 bases removed from V and 7 bases from J, the gap between germline ends came to 20 bases. Germline V gene lookup returns CDR1 MNHEY and CDR2 SVGAGI.

This chain connects TRBV6-5 to TRBJ2-2, with 8 positions matching TRBD1. This CDR3 has 14 residues. The ends lost 4 bases at V and 9 bases at J; junction bases unmatched: 7. Germline V CDR1 and CDR2: MNHEY, SVGAGI. The CDR3 here is CASSLGTGLRELFF. The CDR3 nucleotides read TGTGCCAGCAGTTTAGGGACAGGTTTAAGGGAGCTGTTTTTT.

J is TRBJ2-2 and V is TRBV7-2, with TRBD2 as a possible D gene (5 bases). The CDR3 length is 16 residues. The germline V gene encodes CDR1 SGHTA and CDR2 FQGNSA. V lost 4 bases and J lost 2, with 14 bases in between. The CDR3 DNA is TGTGCCAGCAGCTACACCGGGAACTCAAACACCGGGGAGCTGTTTTTT. This encodes CASSYTGNSNTGELFF.

The rearrangement uses TRBV11-2 and TRBJ2-2, with 9 bases lining up with TRBD2. From germline, CDR1 is SGHAT and CDR2 FQNNGV. The CDR3 has 17 amino acids. V was clipped by 5 bases and J by 4 bases; unmatched bases: 11. CDR3 sequence reads: CASSLTRTSAGTGELFF. DNA for the CDR3: TGTGCCAGCAGCCTAACGAGGACTAGCGCAGGCACCGGGGAGCTGTTTTTT.

V and J are TRBV28 and TRBJ1-5; tentatively, D is TRBD1 (6 bases). The V end lost 5 bases, the J end lost 7 bases, and 18 bases lay between the germline ends. This CDR3 region has 15 residues. Germline V CDR1 and CDR2: MDHEN, SYDVKM. CDR3 bases: TGTGCCAGCAGTATGGGGGGCGCGGGGGGGCAGCCCCAGCATTTT. Protein product: CASSMGGAGGQPQHF. Complete variable domain (other parts from reference TRBV28 and TRBJ1-5): DVKVTQSSRYLVKRTGEKVFLECVQDMDHENMFWYRQDPGLGLRLIYFSYDVKMKEKGDIPEGYSVSREKKERFSLILESASTNQTSMYLCASSMGGAGGQPQHFGDGTRLSIL.

This clone was counted a single time. The chain joins TRBV5-6 to TRBJ2-3; D is undetermined. This CDR3 is built from 13 residues. Germline V CDR1 and CDR2: SGHDT, YYEEEE. Deletions cut 1 base from V and 2 bases from J, with 5 bases between. The CDR3 region is CASSLSPTDTQYF. DNA for the CDR3: TGTGCCAGCAGCTTGAGCCCCACAGATACGCAGTATTTT.

The chain couples TRBV25-1 to TRBJ1-1; possible D gene TRBD1, 6 bases. Germline values: CDR1 MGHDK, CDR2 SYGVNS. This CDR3 contains 13 residues. The V end lost 1 base, the J end lost 6 bases, and 9 bases lay between the germline ends. The CDR3 loop is CASSEWAGAEAFF. The CDR3 DNA reads as TGTGCCAGCAGTGAATGGGCAGGGGCTGAAGCTTTCTTT.

J is TRBJ2-1 and V is TRBV12-5; 7 positions match TRBD2. Germline CDR1 is LGHNT and CDR2 is FRNRAP. V lost 7 bases, J lost 7 bases, and 13 bases stayed unmatched. The CDR3 sequence is 15 residues long. The CDR3 bases are TGTGCTAGTGAGCCGGCGGGAGTGTTGTTAAATGAGCAGTTCTTC. Translated: CASEPAGVLLNEQFF.